Below, 30 T cell receptor beta chains from the same sample are listed, as sequenced in a study of beta chain features in type 1 diabetes. Expressed TCRB transcripts were sequenced after all isolated RNA was converted to cDNA. Here immunoSEQ multiplex PCR was the method, and the copy in TCRdb shows in-frame clones only, minus some. The table has roughly 250,000 clones, 9.6% seen once; the top ten hold around 0.037%. The specimen sequenced was naive CD4+ T cells from blood. The receptors derive from a woman aged 18 to 35 in good health.

The V and J genes are TRBV6-5 and TRBJ2-7, with D possibly matching TRBD2 (5 bases). This CDR3 comprises 14 residues. CDR1 and CDR2 from the germline V gene are MNHEY and SVGAGI. Trimming took off 6 bases at V and 4 bases at J, with 16 bases between the two ends. CDR3 in DNA: TGTGCCAGCAGCTTCACGGGGTCGGGTTACGAGCAGTACTTC. It is translated as CASSFTGSGYEQYF.

The CDR3 is CASSAMDRASTEAFF. The CDR3 DNA reads TGTGCCAGCAGCGCTATGGACAGGGCGAGCACTGAAGCTTTCTTT. The gene calls are TRBV9 and TRBJ1-1, with 8 nucleotides matching TRBD1. V trimming: 3 bases; J trimming: 4 bases; junction bases outside the gene matches: 8. Germline V gene data show CDR1 as SGDLS and CDR2 as YYNGEE. The CDR3 contains 15 residues.

This chain connects TRBV7-6 to TRBJ2-7; TRBD1 matches 9 bases. Germline V gene lookup returns CDR1 SGHVS and CDR2 FNYEAQ. Unmatched junction bases numbered 9, after V lost 4 bases and J lost 5 bases. The CDR3 contains 15 residues. CDR3 sequence (DNA): TGTGCCAGCAGCTCGGGACAGGGTACCGTACACGAGCAGTACTTC. Amino acid sequence: CASSSGQGTVHEQYF.

This clone has just a few counts. The genes are TRBV5-1 and TRBJ2-5; 7 bases agree with TRBD1. Germline CDR1 is SGHRS and CDR2 is YFSETQ. This CDR3 is 20 amino acids long. V was pared by 1 base and J by 1 base, with 19 bases of the junction left unmatched. CDR3 DNA: TGCGCCAGCAGCTTGATGGGCCTATCTCCGGGACAGAGGGTCCAAGAGACCCAGTACTTC. This encodes CASSLMGLSPGQRVQETQYF.

This chain links TRBV28 with TRBJ2-3, with 8 bases aligning to TRBD2. V shed 5 bases, J shed 6 bases, and the junction held 7 bases outside the gene matches. CDR1 is MDHEN, CDR2 SYDVKM, per germline. This CDR3 contains 14 residues. The DNA for the CDR3 is TGTGCCAGCAGTCTCGGGGGGGCGGGGGATACGCAGTATTTT. Residues: CASSLGGAGDTQYF. Together with reference TRBV28 and TRBJ2-3, the CDR3 gives the full variable domain: DVKVTQSSRYLVKRTGEKVFLECVQDMDHENMFWYRQDPGLGLRLIYFSYDVKMKEKGDIPEGYSVSREKKERFSLILESASTNQTSMYLCASSLGGAGDTQYFGPGTRLTVL.

A few counts support this clone. V gene TRBV9 combines with J gene TRBJ1-1; TRBD1 might be the D (5 bases). Trimming shortened V by 3 bases and J by 7 bases, and 10 bases separated the two germline ends. Germline assignment: CDR1 SGDLS and CDR2 YYNGEE. The CDR3 length is 12 residues. In DNA form, the CDR3 reads TGTGCCAGCAGCGGCGGGGGAGTTGAAGCTTTCTTT. Translation: CASSGGGVEAFF.

This clone was seen only a few times. The chain employs TRBV27 and TRBJ1-2; maybe TRBD1 (5 bases). The CDR3 has 14 amino acids. V lost 2 bases to trimming and J lost 2 bases, with 9 bases between them. CDR1 is MNHEY, CDR2 SMNVEV, per germline (reference sequence). The CDR3 DNA reads as TGTGCCAGCAGTTTACGGGGGGTAAACTATGGCTACACCTTC. Its translation is CASSLRGVNYGYTF.

The chain employs TRBV19 and TRBJ1-1; no definite D call. From germline, CDR1 is LNHDA and CDR2 SQIVND (reference sequence). The V end was cut by 1 base, the J end by 1 base, with 7 bases between. The CDR3 is 14 amino acids. The CDR3 sequence: CASSIAAANTEAFF. The CDR3 DNA follows: TGTGCCAGTAGTATAGCTGCGGCGAACACTGAAGCTTTCTTT.

The rearrangement links TRBV19 to TRBJ2-2; 9 bases align to TRBD2. The germline V gene has CDR1 LNHDA and CDR2 SQIVND (reference sequence). The V segment lost 3 bases and the J segment 5 bases; nucleotides outside the gene matches: 7. The CDR3 contains 16 residues. CDR3 nucleotide sequence: TGTGCCAGTAGTATGGACCTAGCGGGATTAACCGGGGAGCTGTTTTTT. Translated, it gives CASSMDLAGLTGELFF.

This clone was seen a handful of times. This chain uses TRBV6-1 with TRBJ1-5; D is unclear. The CDR3 is 15 amino acids. Trimming took off 7 bases at V and 0 bases at J, with 13 bases between the two ends. Germline CDR1 is MNHNS and CDR2 is SASEGT. This CDR3 is CASTEVLLSNQPQHF. The CDR3 DNA follows: TGTGCCAGCACCGAGGTCCTCCTTAGCAATCAGCCCCAGCATTTT.

The chain has TRBV5-4 and TRBJ2-1; D is ambiguous. The CDR3 is 13 residues long. Germline-derived CDR1 and CDR2 are SGHNT and YYREEE (reference sequence). Trimming cost V 0 bases and J 6 bases, with 7 bases left between them. The CDR3 DNA follows: TGTGCCAGCAGCTTGGGCAGTCCCAATGAGCAGTTCTTC. Amino acid sequence: CASSLGSPNEQFF.

The chain uses TRBV7-9 and TRBJ2-7, with 7 bases matching TRBD1. J was trimmed by 0 bases and V by 3 bases; bases with no gene match: 2. The CDR3 is 14 amino acids. Germline lookup yields CDR1 SEHNR and CDR2 FQNEAQ (reference sequence). CDR3 protein: CASSFRQGSYEQYF. DNA of the CDR3: TGTGCCAGCAGCTTTCGACAGGGCTCCTACGAGCAGTACTTC.

In its sample, this clone was seen a few times. The chain uses TRBV9 and TRBJ2-3, with D possibly being TRBD1 (6 bases). CDR1 and CDR2 from the germline V gene are SGDLS and YYNGEE. This CDR3 comprises 15 residues. With 4 bases removed from V and 1 base from J, the gap between germline ends came to 13 bases. The CDR3 DNA is TGTGCCAGCAGCCAAGGGACAATACGCACAGATACGCAGTATTTT. Amino acids: CASSQGTIRTDTQYF.

The genes are TRBV2 and TRBJ1-2; 8 bases are a match to TRBD1. CDR3 length equals 16 residues. Germline lookup yields CDR1 SNHLY and CDR2 FYNNEI. Germline trimming cut 5 bases from V and 7 bases from J; bases unmatched to any gene: 15. The CDR3 DNA is TGTGCCAGCAGTCTCTTTCGACAGGGGAGTTTGATTGGCTACACCTTC. This gives the protein CASSLFRQGSLIGYTF.

This clone was found a few times. The gene calls are TRBV30 and TRBJ1-2; a possible D gene is TRBD1 (5 bases). The germline V gene encodes CDR1 GTSNPN and CDR2 SVGIG (reference sequence). V lost 2 bases and J lost 11, with 21 bases in between. The CDR3 has 14 amino acids. The CDR3 sequence: CAWSPSRQGGEYTF. CDR3 DNA sequence: TGTGCCTGGAGTCCCTCGAGGCAGGGAGGAGAGTACACCTTC.

This clone has just a few counts. For the CDR3, the DNA is TGTGCCAGCAGTACCGCCTTCTGGCAGGGGGAGACCCAGTACTTC. Its protein is CASSTAFWQGETQYF. The chain uses TRBV9 and TRBJ2-5; the D gene is possibly TRBD1 (6 bases). Germline V gene lookup returns CDR1 SGDLS and CDR2 YYNGEE. V was pared by 5 bases and J by 5 bases, with 19 bases between. The CDR3 extends over 15 amino acids.

The rearrangement joins TRBV4-1 to TRBJ2-7; 9 positions agree with TRBD2. The CDR3 is 15 amino acids. CDR1 is MGHRA, CDR2 YSYEKL, per germline. J lost 6 bases, V lost 8 bases, and 14 bases had no gene match. In DNA form, the CDR3 reads TGCGCCAGCTCCCGGGAGCTAGCGGGACCTGCCGAGCAGTACTTC. Translation gives CASSRELAGPAEQYF.

This clone appeared a few times. V gene TRBV5-1 combines with J gene TRBJ2-4; 7 bases line up with TRBD1. Germline assignment: CDR1 SGHRS and CDR2 YFSETQ. The CDR3 has 17 amino acids. J was trimmed by 0 bases and V by 4 bases; bases with no gene match: 10. The CDR3 is CASSALQGTLAKNIQYF. CDR3 bases: TGCGCCAGCAGCGCCTTACAGGGGACGTTAGCCAAAAACATTCAGTACTTC.

This clone was found a few times. V is TRBV18 and J is TRBJ1-1; D gene unclear. CDR3 length: 13 residues. CDR1 is KGHSH and CDR2 is LQKENI in the germline V gene. Trimming took off 2 bases at V and 4 bases at J, with 8 bases between the two ends. The CDR3 here is CASSPKSGTEAFF. CDR3 sequence (DNA): TGTGCCAGCTCACCAAAATCGGGCACTGAAGCTTTCTTT.

This clone appeared a few times. The rearrangement links TRBV5-1 to TRBJ2-5; 11 positions agree with TRBD2. Germline CDR1 SGHRS, CDR2 YFSETQ. This CDR3 has 14 amino acids. V shed 5 bases and J 4 bases; nucleotides not matched to a gene: 4. CDR3 nucleotide sequence: TGCGCCAGCAGTCCGCTAGCGGGAGGAGAGACCCAGTACTTC. Protein product: CASSPLAGGETQYF.

This chain joins TRBV7-9 and TRBJ1-4; D gene unclear. V lost 4 bases to trimming and J lost 8 bases, with 11 bases between them. This CDR3 has 13 residues. Germline V gene sequence: CDR1 SEHNR, CDR2 FQNEAQ (reference sequence). CDR3 sequence (DNA): TGTGCCAGCAGCTCTCGGGGTGGAGAAAAACTGTTTTTT. This gives the protein CASSSRGGEKLFF. The variable domain in full, completed from reference TRBV7-9 and TRBJ1-4, reads DTGVSQNPRHKITKRGQNVTFRCDPISEHNRLYWYRQTLGQGPEFLTYFQNEAQLEKSRLLSDRFSAERPKGSFSTLEIQRTEQGDSAMYLCASSSRGGEKLFFGSGTQLSVL.

This clone appeared a few times. J is TRBJ1-1 and V is TRBV14; 8 bases align to TRBD1. CDR1 and CDR2 (germline): SGHDN, FVKESK. V lost 4 bases, J lost 5 bases, and 9 bases stayed unmatched. The CDR3 is 15 residues long. The CDR3 nucleotides are TGTGCCAGCAGCCTACGGACAGGGAGGGTGACTGAAGCTTTCTTT. Translation gives CASSLRTGRVTEAFF.

This clone came up many times. V is TRBV7-2 and J is TRBJ2-1; 15 nucleotides match TRBD2. J lost 5 bases, V lost 3 bases, and 2 bases had no gene match. There are 16 residues in the CDR3. The germline gives CDR1 SGHTA, CDR2 FQGNSA. This chain's CDR3 is CASSLGLAGGDNEQFF. The CDR3 region has the DNA TGTGCCAGCAGCTTGGGACTAGCGGGAGGCGACAATGAGCAGTTCTTC.

The rearrangement uses TRBV5-1 and TRBJ1-1; 7 nucleotides match TRBD1. Per the germline V gene, CDR1 is SGHRS and CDR2 is YFSETQ. The V and J ends lost 0 bases and 4 bases, in that order; junction bases with no gene match: 6. The CDR3 sequence is 15 residues long. The chain's CDR3 is CASSLAGQPGTEAFF. The CDR3 nucleotides are TGCGCCAGCAGCTTGGCGGGACAGCCAGGCACTGAAGCTTTCTTT.

This clone was picked up a small number of times. The rearrangement joins TRBV5-1 to TRBJ2-3; 7 bases are a match to TRBD2. The V gene's germline CDR1 is SGHRS and CDR2 YFSETQ. The CDR3 totals 16 residues. Trimming took 4 bases from V and 2 from J; bases not matched to a gene: 10. CDR3 nucleotide sequence: TGCGCCAGCAGCCCTAGGGCGGGAGATTTCACAGATACGCAGTATTTT. Translating it yields CASSPRAGDFTDTQYF.

The sample holds a few counts of this clone. The CDR3 nucleotides are TGTGCCAGCAGCGCCGACAGGGTGACTGAAGCTTTCTTT. This gives the protein CASSADRVTEAFF. The V call is TRBV13, the J call TRBJ1-1; 7 bases agree with TRBD1. CDR3 length: 13 residues. The V gene end was trimmed by 5 bases and the J gene end by 5 bases; junction bases not matched to a gene: 5. CDR1 is PRHDT, CDR2 FYEKMQ, per germline (reference sequence).

The chain joins TRBV6-5 to TRBJ1-1; 9 bases map to TRBD1. Per the germline V gene, CDR1 is MNHEY and CDR2 is SVGAGI. V dropped 7 bases and J dropped 3; count of bases not matched to a gene: 6. This CDR3 spans 14 amino acids. The CDR3 DNA follows: TGTGCCAGCAACCAAAGGACAGGGGACACTGAAGCTTTCTTT. Protein: CASNQRTGDTEAFF.

CDR3 in DNA: TGTGCCAGCAGCCAAGCACTACTAGCGCAGGGGTCCTACGAGCAGTACTTC. Translated: CASSQALLAQGSYEQYF. The rearrangement joins TRBV4-2 to TRBJ2-7, with a possible D match to TRBD2 (7 bases). Trimming removed 1 base from V and 1 base from J, with 17 bases in between. Germline CDR1 reads LGHNA; CDR2 reads YNFKEQ. This CDR3 region has 17 residues.

This clone occurred a few times. This chain links TRBV14 with TRBJ2-1; 7 nucleotides match TRBD2. Germline CDR1 reads SGHDN; CDR2 reads FVKESK. V was pared by 3 bases and J by 10 bases, with 15 bases of the junction left unmatched. CDR3 length: 16 residues. CDR3 amino acids: CASSHRGGGQGGEQFF. CDR3 in DNA: TGTGCCAGCAGCCACAGAGGAGGTGGCCAGGGAGGGGAGCAGTTCTTC. The full variable domain, completed using reference TRBV14 and TRBJ2-1, is EAGVTQFPSHSVIEKGQTVTLRCDPISGHDNLYWYRRVMGKEIKFLLHFVKESKQDESGMPNNRFLAERTGGTYSTLKVQPAELEDSGVYFCASSHRGGGQGGEQFFGPGTRLTVL.

The rearrangement uses TRBV18 and TRBJ1-1; the D gene is possibly TRBD1 (6 bases). This CDR3 has 14 amino acids. Germline V gives CDR1 KGHSH, CDR2 LQKENI. Deletions cut 8 bases from V and 1 base from J, with 14 bases between. The CDR3 coding sequence is TGTGCCAGCGGAAGGACAGCGTCGAACACTGAAGCTTTCTTT. Its translation is CASGRTASNTEAFF.